This T cell receptor beta chain comes out of a study of T cells in Graves' hyperthyroidism and ophthalmopathy. Study-wide background: Peripheral blood specimens were obtained at initial diagnosis, prior to any treatment. General observations from the study: Blood also contained most expanded thyroid clonotypes above 0.001. The model identified upcoming ophthalmopathy a median around 6 months ahead of onset.

Regarding this clonotype: The antigen is unknown.

Researchers amplified the TCR beta CDR3 regions from RNA transcripts. The HTBI primer set served for first-round RT-PCR of the TCR CDR3. TCRdb itself ran the multiplex PCR reads through MiXCR, one entry per CDR3 protein. The profile shows around 520,000 distinct CDR3 sequences, 14% of them singletons. For Graves' hyperthyroidism to be stable, ophthalmopathy could not progress within 18 months. J was trimmed by 4 bases and V by 0 bases; bases with no gene match: 6. Germline loops: CDR1 DFQATT, CDR2 SNEGSKA (reference sequence). The CDR3 has 15 residues. Sequences were obtained from blood. This sequence originates from a woman aged 18-29 years with Graves' hyperthyroidism. The chain recombines TRBV20-1 with TRBJ2-7, with 10 nucleotides matching TRBD2. Here the CDR3 DNA reads TGCAGTGCTAGAGATTGGGGGACTAGCGTGTACGAGCAGTACTTC. Encoded protein: CSARDWGTSVYEQYF.